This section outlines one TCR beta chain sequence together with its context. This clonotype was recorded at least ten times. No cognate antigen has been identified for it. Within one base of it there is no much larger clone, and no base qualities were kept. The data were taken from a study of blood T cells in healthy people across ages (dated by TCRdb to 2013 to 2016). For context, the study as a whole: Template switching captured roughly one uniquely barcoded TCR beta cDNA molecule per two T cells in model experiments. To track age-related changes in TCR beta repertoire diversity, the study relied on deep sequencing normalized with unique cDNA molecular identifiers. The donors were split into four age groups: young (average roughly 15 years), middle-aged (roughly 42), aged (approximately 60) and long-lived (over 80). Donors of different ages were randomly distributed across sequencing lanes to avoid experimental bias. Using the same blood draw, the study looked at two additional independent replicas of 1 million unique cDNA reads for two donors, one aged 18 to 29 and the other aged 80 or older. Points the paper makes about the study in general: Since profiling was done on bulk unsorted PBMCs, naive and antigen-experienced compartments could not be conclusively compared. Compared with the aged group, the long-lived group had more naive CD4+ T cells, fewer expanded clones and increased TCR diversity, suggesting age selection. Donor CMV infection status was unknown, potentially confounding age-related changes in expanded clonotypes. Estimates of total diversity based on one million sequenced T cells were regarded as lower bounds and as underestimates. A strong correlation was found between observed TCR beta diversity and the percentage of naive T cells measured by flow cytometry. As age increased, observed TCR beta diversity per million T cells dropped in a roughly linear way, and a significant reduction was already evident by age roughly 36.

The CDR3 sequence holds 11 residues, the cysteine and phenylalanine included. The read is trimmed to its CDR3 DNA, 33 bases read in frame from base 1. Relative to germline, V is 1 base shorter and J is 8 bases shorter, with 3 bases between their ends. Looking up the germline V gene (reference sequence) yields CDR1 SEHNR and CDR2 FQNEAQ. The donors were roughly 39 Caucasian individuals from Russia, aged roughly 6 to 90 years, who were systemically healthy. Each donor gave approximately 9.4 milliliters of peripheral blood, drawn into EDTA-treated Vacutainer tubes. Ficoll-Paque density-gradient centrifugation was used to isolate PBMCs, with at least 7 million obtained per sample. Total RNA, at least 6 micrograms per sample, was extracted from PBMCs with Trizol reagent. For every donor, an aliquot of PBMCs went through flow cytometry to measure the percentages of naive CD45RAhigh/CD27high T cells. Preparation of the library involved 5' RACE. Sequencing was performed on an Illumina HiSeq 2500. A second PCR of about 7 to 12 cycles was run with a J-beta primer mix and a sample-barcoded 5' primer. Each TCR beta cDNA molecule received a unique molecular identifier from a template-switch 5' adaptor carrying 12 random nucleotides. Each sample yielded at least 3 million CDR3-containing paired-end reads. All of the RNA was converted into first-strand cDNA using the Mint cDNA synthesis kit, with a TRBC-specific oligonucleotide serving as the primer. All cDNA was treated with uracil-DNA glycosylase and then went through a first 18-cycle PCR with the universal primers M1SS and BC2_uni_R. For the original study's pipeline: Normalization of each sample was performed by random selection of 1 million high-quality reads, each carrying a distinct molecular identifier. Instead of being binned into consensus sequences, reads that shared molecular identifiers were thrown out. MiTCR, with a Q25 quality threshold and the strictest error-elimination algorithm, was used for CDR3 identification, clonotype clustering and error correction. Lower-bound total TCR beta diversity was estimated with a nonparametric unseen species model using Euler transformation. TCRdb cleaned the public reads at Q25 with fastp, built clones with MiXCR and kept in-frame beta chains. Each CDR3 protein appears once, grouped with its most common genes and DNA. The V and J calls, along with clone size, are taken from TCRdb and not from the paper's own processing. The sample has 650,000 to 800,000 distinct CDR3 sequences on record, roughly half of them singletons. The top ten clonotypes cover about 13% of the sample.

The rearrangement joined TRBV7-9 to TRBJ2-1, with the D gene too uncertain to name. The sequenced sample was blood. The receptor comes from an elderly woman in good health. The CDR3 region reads CASSLEYEQFF. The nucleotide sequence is TGTGCCAGCAGCTTAGAATATGAGCAGTTCTTC. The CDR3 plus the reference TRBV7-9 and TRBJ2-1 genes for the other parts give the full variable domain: DTGVSQNPRHKITKRGQNVTFRCDPISEHNRLYWYRQTLGQGPEFLTYFQNEAQLEKSRLLSDRFSAERPKGSFSTLEIQRTEQGDSAMYLCASSLEYEQFFGPGTRLTVL.